The next 13 T cell receptor beta chains were all read from a single sample in a study of cytotoxic CD8 clonotypes in ibrutinib-treated CLL. The data were produced by immunoSEQ multiplex PCR, yet TCRdb's version contains in-frame clones alone and is incomplete. The data show a few hundred thousand clones, roughly 67% seen once. The sequencing used PBMCs, collected after 36 months of ibrutinib treatment. The receptors were gathered from a human donor with chronic lymphocytic leukemia.

This chain links TRBV2 with TRBJ1-2, with D uncertain. Germline CDR1 is SNHLY and CDR2 is FYNNEI. The V end lost 2 bases, the J end lost 5 bases, and 6 bases lay between the germline ends. The CDR3 is 12 residues long. The CDR3 DNA is TGTGCCAGCAGTGAATGGAGATATGGCTACACCTTC. This encodes CASSEWRYGYTF.

This chain connects TRBV6-5 to TRBJ2-5; D is unclear. CDR3 length: 11 amino acids. CDR1 is MNHEY and CDR2 is SVGAGI in the germline V gene. Trimming took 2 bases from V and 5 from J, leaving 3 bases between them. CDR3 loop: CASSYDETQYF. The CDR3, as DNA: TGTGCCAGCAGTTACGACGAGACCCAGTACTTC.

This clone was observed a few times. The rearrangement joins TRBV28 to TRBJ1-2; D is ambiguous. V was clipped by 2 bases and J by 3 bases, with 10 bases between them. Germline values: CDR1 MDHEN, CDR2 SYDVKM. This CDR3 has 14 amino acids. DNA of the CDR3: TGTGCCAGCAGTTTAGGCGGGTCCGACTATGGCTACACCTTC. Translating it yields CASSLGGSDYGYTF.

This chain joins TRBV5-6 and TRBJ1-5, with D perhaps TRBD1 (5 bases). V lost 2 bases to trimming and J lost 3 bases, with 15 bases between them. The CDR3 contains 16 residues. The germline CDR1 and CDR2 sequences are SGHDT and YYEEEE. The CDR3 nucleotides are TGTGCCAGCAGCTTACGCGTAGGGGCCTACAATCAGCCCCAGCATTTT. Encoded protein: CASSLRVGAYNQPQHF.

V is TRBV7-8 and J is TRBJ2-1; 12 bases map to TRBD2. Germline loops: CDR1 SGHVS, CDR2 FQNEAQ. This CDR3 has 13 residues. V shed 8 bases, J shed 9 bases, and the junction held 5 bases outside the gene matches. As DNA, the CDR3 is TGTGCCAGCGTTCTAGCGGGGGGGTCTGAGCAGTTCTTC. Translating gives CASVLAGGSEQFF. Looking up the rest from reference TRBV7-8 and TRBJ2-1 gives the full variable domain: GAGVSQSPRYKVAKRGQDVALRCDPISGHVSLFWYQQALGQGPEFLTYFQNEAQLDKSGLPSDRFFAERPEGSVSTLKIQRTQQEDSAVYLCASVLAGGSEQFFGPGTRLTVL.

The V call is TRBV4-2, the J call TRBJ2-7; D perhaps matches TRBD2 (6 bases). Germline V lookup: CDR1 LGHNA, CDR2 YNFKEQ. This CDR3 is built from 12 residues. V shed 4 bases and J shed 6 bases, with 10 bases lying between them. The CDR3 DNA sequence: TGTGCCAGCAGCCGTACGACTAGCGAGCAGTACTTC. This codes for CASSRTTSEQYF.

The chain employs TRBV9 and TRBJ2-2; D call uncertain. CDR3 length: 14 residues. Germline CDR1 SGDLS, CDR2 YYNGEE. Trimming took off 0 bases at V and 3 bases at J, with 6 bases between the two ends. CDR3 sequence reads: CASSVAFDTGELFF. The CDR3 DNA follows: TGTGCCAGCAGCGTAGCATTCGACACCGGGGAGCTGTTTTTT. The variable domain in full, completed from reference TRBV9 and TRBJ2-2, reads DSGVTQTPKHLITATGQRVTLRCSPRSGDLSVYWYQQSLDQGLQFLIQYYNGEERAKGNILERFSAQQFPDLHSELNLSSLELGDSALYFCASSVAFDTGELFFGEGSRLTVL.

The table lists this clone with a few counts. The rearrangement uses TRBV4-1 and TRBJ1-2, with D possibly being TRBD1 (5 bases). CDR1 is MGHRA and CDR2 is YSYEKL in the germline V gene. This CDR3 has 13 residues. V was cut by 3 bases and J by 5 bases, with 10 bases left in between. The CDR3 DNA sequence: TGCGCCAGCAGCCAGGGACGGAGATATGGCTACACCTTC. Protein product: CASSQGRRYGYTF.

The chain couples TRBV9 to TRBJ1-6; no definite D call. V was cut by 2 bases and J by 8 bases, with 8 bases left in between. Per germline, CDR1 SGDLS and CDR2 YYNGEE. The CDR3 consists of 13 residues. CDR3 DNA sequence: TGTGCCAGCAGCGTTTTCTCCGATTCACCCCTCCACTTT. It encodes CASSVFSDSPLHF.

The CDR3 sequence is CAIGLAGDPDTQYF. The CDR3 DNA follows: TGTGCCATCGGACTAGCGGGAGATCCAGATACGCAGTATTTT. The chain employs TRBV10-3 and TRBJ2-3; 13 nucleotides align to TRBD2. This CDR3 comprises 14 residues. Germline-derived CDR1 and CDR2 are ENHRY and SYGVKD. The V segment lost 8 bases and the J segment 4 bases; nucleotides outside the gene matches: 3.

The chain carries TRBV2 and TRBJ1-2; TRBD1 is a possible D gene (6 bases). Trimming took off 7 bases at V and 2 bases at J, with 17 bases between the two ends. Looked up from germline, CDR1 is SNHLY and CDR2 is FYNNEI. The CDR3 consists of 15 residues. Here the CDR3 DNA reads TGTGCCAGCACCTTAGGGGGTCCTTCGAACTATGGCTACACCTTC. Translated: CASTLGGPSNYGYTF.

The chain joins TRBV9 to TRBJ1-1; 7 bases line up with TRBD1. Per germline, CDR1 SGDLS and CDR2 YYNGEE. This CDR3 has 14 residues. J gave up 1 base and V 1 base, and 1 base lay outside the gene matches. CDR3 residues: CASSVNRGNTEAFF. The CDR3 region has the DNA TGTGCCAGCAGCGTAAACAGGGGGAACACTGAAGCTTTCTTT. Filled out from reference TRBV9 and TRBJ1-1, the complete variable domain reads DSGVTQTPKHLITATGQRVTLRCSPRSGDLSVYWYQQSLDQGLQFLIQYYNGEERAKGNILERFSAQQFPDLHSELNLSSLELGDSALYFCASSVNRGNTEAFFGQGTRLTVV.

This clone was detected many times. The chain recombines TRBV5-1 with TRBJ1-5, with a weak D call TRBD1 (5 bases). The CDR3 contains 14 residues. Trimming pared 4 bases from V and 4 bases from J, leaving 12 bases between. Looked up from germline, CDR1 is SGHRS and CDR2 is YFSETQ. The CDR3 nucleotides read TGCGCCAGCAGCGCGGGACCTGGGAATCAGCCCCAGCATTTT. Translating it yields CASSAGPGNQPQHF.